These 29 T cell receptor beta chains were sequenced from one sample in a study of shared clonotypes between healthy human individuals. This table comes from immunoSEQ multiplex PCR, and its TCRdb copy is limited to in-frame clones, with some not included. This sample has roughly 510,000 clones, with about 75% found just once. Sequencing was carried out using PBMCs. Receptor source: a woman aged 40 to 50 in good health. Some clones in this sample may be carry-over from other donors' samples.

This clone was recorded a few times. This chain uses TRBV10-2 with TRBJ2-7, with D perhaps TRBD1 (6 bases). This CDR3 spans 14 amino acids. CDR1 and CDR2 (germline): WSHSY, SAAADI. V was pared by 6 bases and J by 2 bases, with 14 bases between. The CDR3 is CASRDSQLTYEQYF. CDR3 DNA: TGCGCCAGCAGGGACAGCCAACTTACCTACGAGCAGTACTTC.

This chain links TRBV28 with TRBJ2-3, with TRBD2 as a possible D gene (5 bases). V dropped 6 bases and J dropped 2 bases, with 18 bases sitting between them. This CDR3 spans 16 amino acids. Germline V gene data show CDR1 as MDHEN and CDR2 as SYDVKM. The DNA of the CDR3 is TGTGCCAGCAGGGAATCCGGGATCCAGAACACAGATACGCAGTATTTT. Protein sequence: CASRESGIQNTDTQYF.

This chain links TRBV19 with TRBJ2-6; D remains unclear. Germline V lookup: CDR1 LNHDA, CDR2 SQIVND (reference sequence). Trimming removed 6 bases at V and 4 bases at J, with 10 bases between. The CDR3 runs to 14 residues. The CDR3, as DNA: TGTGCCAGTAGAGATATCGGAGGGGCCAACGTCCTGACTTTC. Encoded protein: CASRDIGGANVLTF.

This chain connects TRBV9 to TRBJ2-1; D assignment may be TRBD1 or TRBD2 (5 bases each). This CDR3 contains 16 residues. The germline gives CDR1 SGDLS, CDR2 YYNGEE. The V end lost 4 bases, the J end lost 0 bases, and 14 bases lay between the germline ends. CDR3 loop: CASSPRDQGSYNEQFF. The CDR3 bases are TGTGCCAGCAGCCCCCGGGATCAGGGCTCCTACAATGAGCAGTTCTTC.

The chain uses TRBV10-3 and TRBJ2-2; possibly TRBD1 or TRBD2 for D (5 bases each). The CDR3 is 14 amino acids. Looked up from germline, CDR1 is ENHRY and CDR2 is SYGVKD. V was pared by 0 bases and J by 7 bases, with 9 bases between. CDR3 nucleotides: TGTGCCATCAGTGAGTCTGGGGGAATCGGGGAGCTGTTTTTT. It yields the protein CAISESGGIGELFF.

This clone was recorded once. The chain couples TRBV5-1 to TRBJ2-2; D might be TRBD1 (6 bases). Germline CDR1 SGHRS, CDR2 YFSETQ. The CDR3 is 14 amino acids. V was trimmed by 0 bases and J by 5 bases, leaving 8 bases between them. DNA of the CDR3: TGCGCCAGCAGCTTGGACAGGGCAACCGGGGAGCTGTTTTTT. Translating it yields CASSLDRATGELFF.

The gene calls are TRBV4-1 and TRBJ1-1; D is unclear. Trimming removed 4 bases at V and 0 bases at J, with 9 bases between. Germline CDR1 is MGHRA and CDR2 is YSYEKL. CDR3 length: 14 residues. DNA for the CDR3: TGCGCCAGCAGCCTAGTAACGGTGAACACTGAAGCTTTCTTT. It translates to CASSLVTVNTEAFF.

This clone was seen many times. The chain recombines TRBV9 with TRBJ2-7, with 14 bases lining up with TRBD2. Trimming took 3 bases from V and 6 from J; bases not matched to a gene: 8. The germline CDR1 and CDR2 sequences are SGDLS and YYNGEE. The CDR3 totals 16 residues. The CDR3, as DNA: TGTGCCAGCAGCGAACAGACTAGCGGGAGGGTACTCGAGCAGTACTTC. Translating gives CASSEQTSGRVLEQYF.

The V call is TRBV18, the J call TRBJ2-1; the match to TRBD1 covers 8 bases. The germline V gene encodes CDR1 KGHSH and CDR2 LQKENI. The V gene end was trimmed by 3 bases and the J gene end by 5 bases; junction bases not matched to a gene: 9. This CDR3 has 16 residues. CDR3 bases: TGTGCCAGCTCACCGGACAGGGAAAGGGGACACAATGAGCAGTTCTTC. Translating it yields CASSPDRERGHNEQFF.

Concerning this clone: A junction end diverges from the germline sequence, so it may reflect a read error. The same CDR3 is also encoded by other DNA sequences in this sample. V and J are TRBV5-1 and TRBJ2-3, with D tentatively TRBD2 (6 bases). The CDR3 runs 14 residues. The germline CDR1 and CDR2 sequences are SGHRS and YFSETQ. DNA for the CDR3: TGCGCCAGTAGCTGGGGGACTTCAACAGATACGCAGTATTTT. It specifies CASSWGTSTDTQYF.

The rearrangement links TRBV11-1 to TRBJ2-7; D gene ambiguous. This CDR3 region has 11 residues. Trimming left V 5 bases short and J 5 bases short, with 7 bases between. The V gene's germline CDR1 is SGHAT and CDR2 FQDESV (reference sequence). The CDR3 nucleotides read TGTGCCAGCAGCCCCAGTAACGAGCAGTACTTC. This sequence encodes CASSPSNEQYF.

The V gene is TRBV11-2, the J gene TRBJ1-1, with a tentative D call TRBD1 (5 bases). Trimming removed 5 bases from V and 8 bases from J, with 12 bases in between. This CDR3 region has 12 residues. Germline-derived CDR1 and CDR2 are SGHAT and FQNNGV. CDR3 protein: CASSRHRLEAFF. The CDR3 DNA reads as TGTGCCAGCAGCCGACACAGGTTGGAAGCTTTCTTT.

The rearrangement joins TRBV7-2 to TRBJ2-4; D is perhaps TRBD1 or TRBD2 (5 bases each). V lost 2 bases, J lost 8 bases, and 7 bases lay in between. CDR1 is SGHTA and CDR2 is FQGNSA in the germline V gene. There are 12 residues in the CDR3. The CDR3: CASSLLGDIQYF. CDR3 sequence (DNA): TGTGCCAGCAGCTTATTGGGGGACATTCAGTACTTC.

This clone was seen only a few times. The rearrangement joins TRBV6-1 to TRBJ2-2; D remains ambiguous. The CDR3 loop spans 15 amino acids. V was clipped by 3 bases and J by 0 bases, with 8 bases between them. CDR1 is MNHNS, CDR2 SASEGT, per germline. The CDR3 DNA reads TGTGCCAGCAGTGAGGGCGCCCCGAACACCGGGGAGCTGTTTTTT. This encodes CASSEGAPNTGELFF.

J is TRBJ2-7 and V is TRBV7-9; D might be TRBD2 (5 bases). V dropped 0 bases and J dropped 2 bases, with 11 bases sitting between them. CDR1 is SEHNR and CDR2 is FQNEAQ in the germline V gene (reference sequence). This CDR3 is 15 amino acids long. For the CDR3, the DNA is TGTGCCAGCAGCTTAGCTGCCGGGAAAACCTACGAGCAGTACTTC. This sequence encodes CASSLAAGKTYEQYF.

V gene TRBV28 combines with J gene TRBJ1-1; D is possibly TRBD1 (6 bases). The CDR3 extends over 15 amino acids. Deletions cut 5 bases from V and 4 bases from J, with 17 bases between. Germline V CDR1 and CDR2: MDHEN, SYDVKM. The CDR3 loop is CASSTGLGGPTEAFF. DNA of the CDR3: TGTGCCAGCAGTACCGGGCTGGGGGGGCCCACTGAAGCTTTCTTT.

The rearrangement joins TRBV6-1 to TRBJ2-4; maybe TRBD1 (6 bases). With 10 bases removed from V and 0 bases from J, the gap between germline ends came to 16 bases. The CDR3 spans 15 residues. Germline V lookup: CDR1 MNHNS, CDR2 SASEGT. CDR3 DNA sequence: TGTGCCATTTCGAGACAGGAGCTAGCCAAAAACATTCAGTACTTC. Encoded protein: CAISRQELAKNIQYF.

This clone has ten or more counts. This chain links TRBV7-9 with TRBJ2-2; no definite D call. The CDR3 is 14 residues long. V was shortened by 7 bases and J by 3 bases, with 12 bases between the two germline ends. Germline CDR1 reads SEHNR; CDR2 reads FQNEAQ (reference sequence). The DNA for the CDR3 is TGTGCCAGCACCCCGCGTGGTTACACCGGGGAGCTGTTTTTT. It codes for CASTPRGYTGELFF.

The chain carries TRBV12-2 and TRBJ2-2. TRBV12-2 is a pseudogene segment. This CDR3 has 13 amino acids. CDR3 coding DNA: TGTGCAAGTCGCTTAGAGGCCACCGGGGAGCTGTTTTTT. Its translation: CASRLEATGELFF.

V usage is TRBV19 and J usage is TRBJ1-3; TRBD1 is a possible D gene (6 bases). V lost 7 bases, J lost 0 bases, and 10 bases lay in between. The CDR3 loop spans 14 amino acids. Germline values: CDR1 LNHDA, CDR2 SQIVND (reference sequence). The CDR3 DNA reads as TGTGCCAGTAAGGAGGGGGTCTCTGGAAACACCATATATTTT. It yields the protein CASKEGVSGNTIYF.

Ten or more counts support this clone. J is TRBJ1-4 and V is TRBV10-3; no clear D. The CDR3 has 13 residues. CDR1 and CDR2 from the germline V gene are ENHRY and SYGVKD. V was trimmed by 6 bases and J by 5 bases, leaving 10 bases between them. The DNA of the CDR3 is TGTGCCATCAGGGACCCTTACAATGAAAAACTGTTTTTT. Amino acid sequence: CAIRDPYNEKLFF.

The CDR3 bases are TGTGCCAGCAGTTACAGGGGCGGCTATGGCTACACCTTC. Amino acid sequence: CASSYRGGYGYTF. The chain has TRBV27 and TRBJ1-2; 7 nucleotides align to TRBD1. Germline V gene sequence: CDR1 MNHEY, CDR2 SMNVEV (reference sequence). The CDR3 is 13 residues long. The junction had 3 bases not matched to a gene; V was cut back by 4 bases and J by 4 bases.

CDR3 sequence reads: CASSPGTIYEQYF. In DNA, the CDR3 is TGTGCCAGCAGCCCCGGGACTATCTACGAGCAGTACTTC. The chain has TRBV2 and TRBJ2-7; 7 bases agree with TRBD2. The CDR3 runs 13 residues. Germline V gene data show CDR1 as SNHLY and CDR2 as FYNNEI. After removal of 6 bases from V and 3 bases from J, the junction contained 5 bases not matched to a gene. Supplemented by reference TRBV2 and TRBJ2-7, the full variable domain reads EPEVTQTPSHQVTQMGQEVILRCVPISNHLYFYWYRQILGQKVEFLVSFYNNEISEKSEIFDDQFSVERPDGSNFTLKIRSTKLEDSAMYFCASSPGTIYEQYFGPGTRLTVT.

This chain joins TRBV7-2 and TRBJ1-4; D is perhaps TRBD1 (6 bases). The CDR3 is 17 amino acids. Germline CDR1 reads SGHTA; CDR2 reads FQGNSA. The V end was cut by 3 bases, the J end by 0 bases, with 14 bases between. The CDR3 DNA reads as TGTGCCAGCAGCTTGGGGGGGCCCACTTCAACTAATGAAAAACTGTTTTTT. This codes for CASSLGGPTSTNEKLFF.

V gene TRBV7-2 combines with J gene TRBJ2-7; D is possibly TRBD2 (5 bases). There are 13 residues in the CDR3. Trimming shortened V by 5 bases and J by 4 bases, and 12 bases separated the two germline ends. Looked up from germline, CDR1 is SGHTA and CDR2 is FQGNSA. The CDR3 here is CASSASSGYEQYF. The CDR3 DNA reads TGTGCCAGCAGCGCCTCGAGCGGTTACGAGCAGTACTTC.

The chain carries TRBV6-1 and TRBJ2-7, with 13 nucleotides matching TRBD2. V trimming: 6 bases; J trimming: 3 bases; junction bases outside the gene matches: 5. Germline V gene sequence: CDR1 MNHNS, CDR2 SASEGT. The CDR3 contains 15 residues. The CDR3 sequence: CASRPGTSGNYEQYF. The DNA for the CDR3 is TGTGCCAGCAGACCGGGGACTAGCGGGAACTACGAGCAGTACTTC.

This clone was picked up a small number of times. The chain is built from TRBV4-3 and TRBJ1-1; D gene uncertain. CDR1 and CDR2 (germline): LGHNA, YSLEER. The V gene lost 1 base and the J gene lost 1 base, with 10 bases spanning the gap. The CDR3 runs 15 residues. The CDR3 sequence: CASSQGLLENTEAFF. CDR3 in DNA: TGCGCCAGCAGCCAAGGCCTTCTGGAGAACACTGAAGCTTTCTTT.

The chain links TRBV20-1 to TRBJ1-3; unclear D gene. This CDR3 region has 11 residues. The V gene's germline CDR1 is DFQATT and CDR2 SNEGSKA (reference sequence). Deletions cut 3 bases from V and 6 bases from J, with 6 bases between. The CDR3 nucleotides are TGCAGTGCTAGGAGAGAAAACACCATATATTTT. It specifies CSARRENTIYF.

V and J are TRBV29-1 and TRBJ2-1; D gene uncertain. Germline V gene data show CDR1 as SQVTM and CDR2 as ANQGSEA. V was pared by 2 bases and J by 5 bases, with 13 bases between. The CDR3 covers 14 residues. The CDR3 nucleotides are TGCAGCGTTGAAAGGTTTCGGGCACACAATGAGCAGTTCTTC. Its translation: CSVERFRAHNEQFF.